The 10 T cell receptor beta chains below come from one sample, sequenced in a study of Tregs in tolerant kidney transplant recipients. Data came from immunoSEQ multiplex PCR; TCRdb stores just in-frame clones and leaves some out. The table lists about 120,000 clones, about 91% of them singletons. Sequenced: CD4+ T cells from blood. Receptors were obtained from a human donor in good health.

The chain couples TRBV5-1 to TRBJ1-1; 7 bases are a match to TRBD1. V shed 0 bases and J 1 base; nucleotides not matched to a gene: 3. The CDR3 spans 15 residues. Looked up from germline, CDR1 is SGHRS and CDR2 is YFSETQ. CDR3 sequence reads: CASSLGQGSNTEAFF. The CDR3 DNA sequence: TGCGCCAGCAGCTTGGGACAGGGATCGAACACTGAAGCTTTCTTT.

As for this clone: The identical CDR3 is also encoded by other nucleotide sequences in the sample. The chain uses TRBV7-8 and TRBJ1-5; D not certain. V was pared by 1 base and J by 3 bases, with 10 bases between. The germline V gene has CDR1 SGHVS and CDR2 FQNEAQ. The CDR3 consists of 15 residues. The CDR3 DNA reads TGTGCCAGCAGCTTAGTTCCCGGAAACAATCAGCCCCAGCATTTT. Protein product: CASSLVPGNNQPQHF.

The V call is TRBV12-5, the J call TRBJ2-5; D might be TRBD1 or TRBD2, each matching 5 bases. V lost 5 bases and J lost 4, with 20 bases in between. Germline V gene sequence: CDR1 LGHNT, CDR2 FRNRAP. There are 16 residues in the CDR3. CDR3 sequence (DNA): TGTGCTAGTGGTCCCCAGGGCAGGGACGGAGTAGAGACCCAGTACTTC. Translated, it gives CASGPQGRDGVETQYF.

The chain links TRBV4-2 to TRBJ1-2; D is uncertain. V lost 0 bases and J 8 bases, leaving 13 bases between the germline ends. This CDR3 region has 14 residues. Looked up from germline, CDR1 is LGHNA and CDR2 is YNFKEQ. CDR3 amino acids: CASSQDVYSMGYTF. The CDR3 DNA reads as TGTGCCAGCAGCCAAGACGTATACAGCATGGGCTACACCTTC.

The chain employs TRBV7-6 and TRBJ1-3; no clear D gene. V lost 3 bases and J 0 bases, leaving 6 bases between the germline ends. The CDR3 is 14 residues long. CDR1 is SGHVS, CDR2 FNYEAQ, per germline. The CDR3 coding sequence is TGTGCCAGCAGCTTCACGGACTCTGGAAACACCATATATTTT. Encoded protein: CASSFTDSGNTIYF.

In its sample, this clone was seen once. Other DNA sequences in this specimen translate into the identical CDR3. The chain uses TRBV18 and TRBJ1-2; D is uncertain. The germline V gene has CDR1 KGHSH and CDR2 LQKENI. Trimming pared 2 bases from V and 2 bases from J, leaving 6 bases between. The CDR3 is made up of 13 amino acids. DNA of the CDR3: TGTGCCAGCTCACCAGGAGGAAACTATGGCTACACCTTC. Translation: CASSPGGNYGYTF.

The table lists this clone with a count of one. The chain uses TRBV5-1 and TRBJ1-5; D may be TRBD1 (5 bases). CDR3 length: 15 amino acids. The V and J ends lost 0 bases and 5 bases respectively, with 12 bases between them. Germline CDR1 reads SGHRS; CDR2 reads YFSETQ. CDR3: CASSLVWGLDQPQHF. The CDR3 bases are TGCGCCAGCAGCTTGGTATGGGGGTTGGATCAGCCCCAGCATTTT.

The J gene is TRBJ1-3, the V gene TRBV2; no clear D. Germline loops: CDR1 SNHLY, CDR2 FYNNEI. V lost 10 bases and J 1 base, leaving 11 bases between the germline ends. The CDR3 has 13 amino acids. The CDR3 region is CATQVNSGNTIYF. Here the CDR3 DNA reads TGTGCCACCCAGGTGAATTCTGGAAACACCATATATTTT.

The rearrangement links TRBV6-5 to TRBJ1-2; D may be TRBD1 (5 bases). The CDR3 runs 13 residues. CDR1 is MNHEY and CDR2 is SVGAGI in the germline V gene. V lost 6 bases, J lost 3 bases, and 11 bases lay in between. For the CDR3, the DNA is TGTGCCAGCAGCTACGAAGGGGACTATGGCTACACCTTC. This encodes CASSYEGDYGYTF.

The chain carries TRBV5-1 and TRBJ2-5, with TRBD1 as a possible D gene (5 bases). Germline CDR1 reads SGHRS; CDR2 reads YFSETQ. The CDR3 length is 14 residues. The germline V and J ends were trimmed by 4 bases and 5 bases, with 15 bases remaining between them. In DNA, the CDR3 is TGCGCCAGCAGCGGGGCGCTTTTAAGGGAGACCCAGTACTTC. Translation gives CASSGALLRETQYF.